These T cell receptor beta chains were read from a single sample in a study of beta chain features in type 1 diabetes. The assay was immunoSEQ multiplex PCR, and TCRdb's table has in-frame clones only and misses some. The profile shows almost 250,000 clones, 12% to 15% of them singletons. Sequenced: naive CD4+ T cells from blood. The source of these receptors is a woman in her thirties or forties in good health. The CDR3 runs from the conserved cysteine through the conserved F or W. A D gene is named only where the DNA matches it firmly. The size field is filled for only some rows; it gives once, few, many or a size class.

CDR3nt: TGTGCCAGTAGTATAGTGCGCTTCTATGGCTACACCTTC
CDR3aa: CASSIVRFYGYTF
d_gene: .
abundance: few
j_gene: TRBJ1-2
v_gene: TRBV19

CDR3nt: TGTGCCAGTAGTCTAGGACAGGGCTCTGGCTACACCTTC
CDR3aa: CASSLGQGSGYTF
d_gene: TRBD1
abundance: .
j_gene: TRBJ1-2
v_gene: TRBV19

CDR3nt: TGCGCCAGCAGCTTTACAGGGAGGGCCTACGAGCAGTACTTC
CDR3aa: CASSFTGRAYEQYF
d_gene: .
abundance: .
j_gene: TRBJ2-7
v_gene: TRBV5-1

CDR3nt: TGTGCCAGCAGCTTAGGGGCGGGGGGGCTATCAAACGAGCAGTACTTC
CDR3aa: CASSLGAGGLSNEQYF
d_gene: TRBD2
abundance: few
j_gene: TRBJ2-7
v_gene: TRBV7-2

CDR3nt: TGTGCCAGCAGCTTAGGCCGGACACAGCAAGAGACCCAGTACTTC
CDR3aa: CASSLGRTQQETQYF
d_gene: .
abundance: few
j_gene: TRBJ2-5
v_gene: TRBV7-9

CDR3nt: TGTGCCAGCAGCTCCATAGCGGGGCAATACAATGAGCAGTTCTTC
CDR3aa: CASSSIAGQYNEQFF
d_gene: TRBD2
abundance: .
j_gene: TRBJ2-1
v_gene: TRBV11-2

CDR3nt: TGTGCCAGCAGCTTACAGGTCCAAGAGACCCAGTACTTC
CDR3aa: CASSLQVQETQYF
d_gene: .
abundance: .
j_gene: TRBJ2-5
v_gene: TRBV7-9

CDR3nt: TGTGCCAGCAGCCCCCCCGTGAGGGAGCAGTTCTTC
CDR3aa: CASSPPVREQFF
d_gene: .
abundance: .
j_gene: TRBJ2-1
v_gene: TRBV7-2

CDR3nt: TGTGCCAGCAGCCCCCAGACTAGTTCCTACAATGAGCAGTTCTTC
CDR3aa: CASSPQTSSYNEQFF
d_gene: .
abundance: few
j_gene: TRBJ2-1
v_gene: TRBV6-6

CDR3nt: TGTGCCAGCAGCCGGGGGGGCGGAAACACCATATATTTT
CDR3aa: CASSRGGGNTIYF
d_gene: .
abundance: few
j_gene: TRBJ1-3
v_gene: TRBV7-2

CDR3nt: TGTGCCAGCGGCTTCTCTGGAAACACCATATATTTT
CDR3aa: CASGFSGNTIYF
d_gene: .
abundance: few
j_gene: TRBJ1-3
v_gene: TRBV6-1

CDR3nt: TGCAGCGTTGAATTCTCAGCGTATGGCTACACCTTC
CDR3aa: CSVEFSAYGYTF
d_gene: .
abundance: few
j_gene: TRBJ1-2
v_gene: TRBV29-1

CDR3nt: TGTGCCAGCGGGGGGGAGCAGAATTCACCCCTCCACTTT
CDR3aa: CASGGEQNSPLHF
d_gene: .
abundance: few
j_gene: TRBJ1-6
v_gene: TRBV2

CDR3nt: TGCGCCAGCAGCCAAGAAGGCAGGGGGAGTCCTGAAGCTTTCTTT
CDR3aa: CASSQEGRGSPEAFF
d_gene: TRBD1
abundance: few
j_gene: TRBJ1-1
v_gene: TRBV4-3

CDR3nt: TGTGCCAGCATCCCGACGACAGAGAACACTGAAGCTTTCTTT
CDR3aa: CASIPTTENTEAFF
d_gene: .
abundance: .
j_gene: TRBJ1-1
v_gene: TRBV5-5

CDR3nt: TGTGCCAGCAGCTTAGAGGGACAGGGTTATGGCTACACCTTC
CDR3aa: CASSLEGQGYGYTF
d_gene: TRBD1
abundance: .
j_gene: TRBJ1-2
v_gene: TRBV7-2

CDR3nt: TGTGCTAGTGGTTTGCTAAACAATGAGCAGTTCTTC
CDR3aa: CASGLLNNEQFF
d_gene: .
abundance: few
j_gene: TRBJ2-1
v_gene: TRBV12-5

CDR3nt: TGTGCCAGCAGCCTCTCCGGGACTGCCATCGAGACCCAGTACTTC
CDR3aa: CASSLSGTAIETQYF
d_gene: .
abundance: few
j_gene: TRBJ2-5
v_gene: TRBV7-2

CDR3nt: TGTGCCAGCAACACACCAGGGGGACCCCAAGAGACCCAGTACTTC
CDR3aa: CASNTPGGPQETQYF
d_gene: TRBD1
abundance: few
j_gene: TRBJ2-5
v_gene: TRBV14

CDR3nt: TGCAGCGTTGCAGGGGAGGGGACTGAAGCTTTCTTT
CDR3aa: CSVAGEGTEAFF
d_gene: .
abundance: .
j_gene: TRBJ1-1
v_gene: TRBV29-1

CDR3nt: TGCAGCGTTGACAGGGACTATGGCTACACCTTC
CDR3aa: CSVDRDYGYTF
d_gene: .
abundance: many
j_gene: TRBJ1-2
v_gene: TRBV29-1

CDR3nt: TGTGCCAGCAGTTTATCGGGACAGGGGGACATTCAGTACTTC
CDR3aa: CASSLSGQGDIQYF
d_gene: TRBD1
abundance: few
j_gene: TRBJ2-4
v_gene: TRBV6-5

CDR3nt: TGCGCCAGCAGCCAAGGATTCGCCAGGGGTTCCTACACAGATACGCAGTATTTT
CDR3aa: CASSQGFARGSYTDTQYF
d_gene: .
abundance: few
j_gene: TRBJ2-3
v_gene: TRBV4-3

CDR3nt: TGTGCCAGCAGCTTCAGGGGTACGGGTGAAAAACTGTTTTTT
CDR3aa: CASSFRGTGEKLFF
d_gene: .
abundance: .
j_gene: TRBJ1-4
v_gene: TRBV5-4

CDR3nt: TGTGCCAGTAGAAGCGGGGTTCTCCAAGAGACCCGGTACTTC
CDR3aa: CASRSGVLQETRYF
d_gene: TRBD2
abundance: .
j_gene: TRBJ2-5
v_gene: TRBV19

CDR3nt: TGTGCCAGCAGCGGGGGACAGACTAACTATGGCTACACCTTC
CDR3aa: CASSGGQTNYGYTF
d_gene: TRBD1
abundance: .
j_gene: TRBJ1-2
v_gene: TRBV7-9

CDR3nt: TGTGCCAGCAGTTACTCAGCAGTGGCTACTACCTACGAGCAGTACTTC
CDR3aa: CASSYSAVATTYEQYF
d_gene: .
abundance: .
j_gene: TRBJ2-7
v_gene: TRBV6-5

CDR3nt: TGTGCCAGTACTAACGATGAGCAGTTCTTC
CDR3aa: CASTNDEQFF
d_gene: .
abundance: few
j_gene: TRBJ2-1
v_gene: TRBV19